A single T cell receptor beta chain is shown here with its context. The same CDR3 can be traced to other DNA sequences in this sample. Sequencing used immunoSEQ multiplex PCR; TCRdb keeps in-frame clones, though not all of them. This table holds more than 900,000 clones, about 84% found once. The data are from a study of shared clonotypes between healthy human individuals. Trimming at V came to 7 bases and at J to 2 bases, leaving 8 bases not matched to a gene. The length of the CDR3 is 15 residues. The germline CDR1 and CDR2 sequences are MDHEN and SYDVKM. This sequence originates from a man aged 18-30 years in good health. Some clones in this sample may be carry-over from other donors' samples. V usage is TRBV28 and J usage is TRBJ2-7; 10 nucleotides line up with TRBD1. Sequenced material: memory CD4+ T cells from PBMCs. Documented subset: CD45RA-negative fraction. The CDR3 nucleotides are TGTGCCAGCACCCCACCGGGACAGGGGACCTACGAGCAGTACTTC. Its protein is CASTPPGQGTYEQYF.